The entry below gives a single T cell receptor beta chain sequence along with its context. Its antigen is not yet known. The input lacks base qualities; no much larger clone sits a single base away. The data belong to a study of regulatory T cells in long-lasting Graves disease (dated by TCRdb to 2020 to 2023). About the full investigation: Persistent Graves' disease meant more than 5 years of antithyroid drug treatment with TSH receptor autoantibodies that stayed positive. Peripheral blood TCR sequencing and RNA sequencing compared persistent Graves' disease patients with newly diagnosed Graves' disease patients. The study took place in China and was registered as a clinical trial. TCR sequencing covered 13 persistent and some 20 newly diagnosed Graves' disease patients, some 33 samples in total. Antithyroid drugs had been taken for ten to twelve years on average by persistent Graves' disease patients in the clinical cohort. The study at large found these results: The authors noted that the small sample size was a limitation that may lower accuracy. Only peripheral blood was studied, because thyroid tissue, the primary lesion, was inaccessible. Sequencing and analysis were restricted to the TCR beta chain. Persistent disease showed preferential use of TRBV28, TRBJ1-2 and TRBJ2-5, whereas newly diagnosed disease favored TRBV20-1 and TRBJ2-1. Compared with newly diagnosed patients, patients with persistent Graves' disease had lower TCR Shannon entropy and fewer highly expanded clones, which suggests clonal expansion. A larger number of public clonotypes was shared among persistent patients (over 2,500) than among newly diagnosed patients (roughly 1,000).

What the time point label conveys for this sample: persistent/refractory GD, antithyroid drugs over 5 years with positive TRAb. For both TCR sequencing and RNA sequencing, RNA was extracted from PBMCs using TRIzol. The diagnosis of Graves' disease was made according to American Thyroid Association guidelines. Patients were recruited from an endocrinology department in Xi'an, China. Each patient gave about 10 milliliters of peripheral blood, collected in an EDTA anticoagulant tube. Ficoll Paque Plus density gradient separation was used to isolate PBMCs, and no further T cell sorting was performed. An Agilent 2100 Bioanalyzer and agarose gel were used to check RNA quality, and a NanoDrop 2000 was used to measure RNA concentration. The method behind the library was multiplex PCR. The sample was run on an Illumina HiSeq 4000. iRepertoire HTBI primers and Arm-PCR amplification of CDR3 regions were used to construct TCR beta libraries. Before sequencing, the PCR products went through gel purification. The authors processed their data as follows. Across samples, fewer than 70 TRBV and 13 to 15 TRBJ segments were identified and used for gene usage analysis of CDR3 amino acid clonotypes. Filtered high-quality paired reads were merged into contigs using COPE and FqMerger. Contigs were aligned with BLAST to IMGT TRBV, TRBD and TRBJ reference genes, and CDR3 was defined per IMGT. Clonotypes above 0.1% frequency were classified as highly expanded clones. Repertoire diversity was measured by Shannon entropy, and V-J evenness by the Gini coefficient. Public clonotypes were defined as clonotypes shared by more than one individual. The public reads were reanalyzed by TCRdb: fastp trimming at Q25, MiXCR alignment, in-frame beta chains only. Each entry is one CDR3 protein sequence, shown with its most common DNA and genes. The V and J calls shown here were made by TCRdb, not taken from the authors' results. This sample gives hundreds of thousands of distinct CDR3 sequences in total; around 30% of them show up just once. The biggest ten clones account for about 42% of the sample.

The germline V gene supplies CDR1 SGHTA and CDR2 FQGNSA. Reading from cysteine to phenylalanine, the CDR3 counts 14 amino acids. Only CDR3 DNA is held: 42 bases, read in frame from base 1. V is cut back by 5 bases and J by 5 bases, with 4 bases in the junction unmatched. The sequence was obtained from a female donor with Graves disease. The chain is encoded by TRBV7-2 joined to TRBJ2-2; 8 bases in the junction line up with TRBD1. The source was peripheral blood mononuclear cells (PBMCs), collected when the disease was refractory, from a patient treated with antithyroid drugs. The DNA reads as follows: TGTGCCAGCAGCGGAAGGACAGGGACCGGGGAGCTGTTTTTT. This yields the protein CASSGRTGTGELFF.